The sequence of this T cell receptor (beta chain) was determined in a study of T cell responses to AZD1222 COVID-19 vaccine. Regarding the study as a whole: Donors were largely white British and mainly female; clonal diversity was possibly underestimated. The peak T cell response came first, and repertoires were sampled only after it. Baseline seropositivity characterized only six AZD1222 recipients. Spike-specific TCRs gained breadth and depth after people received two AZD1222 doses.

Germline values: CDR1 SGDLS, CDR2 YYNGEE. With 4 bases clipped from V and 5 bases from J, the junction kept 5 bases outside the gene matches. The CDR3 consists of 16 residues. Of note for this clone: The antigen is undetermined.

The assay was immunoSEQ multiplex PCR, and TCRdb's table has in-frame clones only and misses some. The sample lists approximately 100,000 clones; more than 85% were seen once. The starting material was peripheral blood, obtained on day 0 of AZD1222 vaccination. The source of this sequence is an adult in good health. The gene calls are TRBV9 and TRBJ2-2, with 13 bases fitting TRBD2. CDR3 in amino acids: CASSTGTSGATGELFF. The DNA of the CDR3 is TGTGCCAGCAGCACAGGGACTAGCGGGGCGACCGGGGAGCTGTTTTTT.